These 2 T cell receptor beta chains were sequenced from one sample in a study of shared clonotypes between healthy human individuals. Using immunoSEQ multiplex PCR, the repertoire was profiled, and TCRdb retains in-frame clones only, with some absent. The table shows roughly 2.5 million clones, with more than 80% occurring only once. The sequenced material came from naive CD4+ T cells sorted from blood. Indicated subset: CD45RA+ positively selected. These receptors all come from a man aged 18-30 years in good health.

The chain uses TRBV11-3 and TRBJ2-1, with 10 bases that match TRBD2. The CDR3 is 15 amino acids. Germline CDR1 and CDR2: SGHNT and YENEEA. V was pared by 5 bases and J by 3 bases, with 4 bases of the junction left unmatched. CDR3 sequence reads: CASSLRTSGYNEQFF. In nucleotides, the CDR3 is TGTGCCAGCAGCCTCCGGACTAGCGGCTACAATGAGCAGTTCTTC.

The V gene is TRBV10-3, the J gene TRBJ1-4; 10 bases align to TRBD1. Trimming took 10 bases from V and 6 from J; bases not matched to a gene: 5. The CDR3 length is 13 residues. CDR1 is ENHRY and CDR2 is SYGVKD in the germline V gene. The CDR3 is CATRQGADEKLFF. As DNA, the CDR3 is TGTGCCACCAGACAGGGGGCAGATGAAAAACTGTTTTTT.